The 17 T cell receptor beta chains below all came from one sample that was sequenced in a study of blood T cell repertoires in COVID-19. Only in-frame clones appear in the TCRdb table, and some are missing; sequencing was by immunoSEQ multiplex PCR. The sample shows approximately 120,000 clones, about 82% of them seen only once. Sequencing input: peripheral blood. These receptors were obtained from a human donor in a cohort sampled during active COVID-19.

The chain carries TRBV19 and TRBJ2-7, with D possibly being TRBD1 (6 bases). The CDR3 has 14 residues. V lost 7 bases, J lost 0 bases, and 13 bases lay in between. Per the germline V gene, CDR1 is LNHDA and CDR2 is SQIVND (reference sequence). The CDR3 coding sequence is TGTGCCAGTAAAGCCCAGGGGCGCTCCTACGAGCAGTACTTC. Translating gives CASKAQGRSYEQYF.

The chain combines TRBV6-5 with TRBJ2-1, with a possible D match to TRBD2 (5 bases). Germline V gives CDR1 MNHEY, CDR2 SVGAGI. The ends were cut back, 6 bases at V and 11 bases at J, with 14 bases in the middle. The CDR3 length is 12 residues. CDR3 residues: CASSLQTGKQFF. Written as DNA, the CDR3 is TGTGCCAGCAGCTTACAGACGGGGAAGCAGTTCTTC.

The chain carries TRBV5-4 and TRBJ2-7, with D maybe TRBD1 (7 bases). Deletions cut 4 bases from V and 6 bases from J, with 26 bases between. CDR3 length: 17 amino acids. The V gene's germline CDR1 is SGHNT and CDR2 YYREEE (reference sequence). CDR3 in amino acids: CASSPREDRRVYREQYF. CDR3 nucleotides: TGTGCCAGCAGCCCCAGGGAGGACAGGAGGGTTTATCGCGAGCAGTACTTC.

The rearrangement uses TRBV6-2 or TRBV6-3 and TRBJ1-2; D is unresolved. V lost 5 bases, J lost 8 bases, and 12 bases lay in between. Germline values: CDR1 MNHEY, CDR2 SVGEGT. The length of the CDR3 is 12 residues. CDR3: CASSRPGGGYTF. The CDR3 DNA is TGTGCCAGCAGTCGACCTGGAGGGGGCTACACCTTC.

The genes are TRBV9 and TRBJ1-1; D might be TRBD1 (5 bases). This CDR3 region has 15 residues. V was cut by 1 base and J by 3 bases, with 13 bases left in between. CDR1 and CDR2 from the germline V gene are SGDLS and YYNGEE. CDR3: CASSVYDQGDTEAFF. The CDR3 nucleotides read TGTGCCAGCAGCGTATACGACCAGGGTGACACTGAAGCTTTCTTT. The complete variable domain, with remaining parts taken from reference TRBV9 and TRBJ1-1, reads DSGVTQTPKHLITATGQRVTLRCSPRSGDLSVYWYQQSLDQGLQFLIQYYNGEERAKGNILERFSAQQFPDLHSELNLSSLELGDSALYFCASSVYDQGDTEAFFGQGTRLTVV.

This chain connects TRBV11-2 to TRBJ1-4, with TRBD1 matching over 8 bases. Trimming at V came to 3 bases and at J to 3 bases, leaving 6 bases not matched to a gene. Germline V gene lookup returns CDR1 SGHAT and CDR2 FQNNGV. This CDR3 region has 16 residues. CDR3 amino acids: CASSFLRQGPNEKLFF. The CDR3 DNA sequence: TGTGCCAGCAGCTTTCTACGACAGGGGCCTAATGAAAAACTGTTTTTT.

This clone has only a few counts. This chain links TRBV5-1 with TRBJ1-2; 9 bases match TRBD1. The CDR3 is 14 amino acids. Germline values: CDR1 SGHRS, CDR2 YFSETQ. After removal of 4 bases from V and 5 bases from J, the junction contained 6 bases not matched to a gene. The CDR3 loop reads CASSRTGEVYGYTF. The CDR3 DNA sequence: TGCGCCAGCAGCAGGACAGGGGAAGTATATGGCTACACCTTC.

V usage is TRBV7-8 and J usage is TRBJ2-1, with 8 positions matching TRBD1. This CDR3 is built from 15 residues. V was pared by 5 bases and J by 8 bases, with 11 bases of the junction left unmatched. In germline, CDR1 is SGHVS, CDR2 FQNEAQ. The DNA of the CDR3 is TGTGCCAGCAGCGGAGGCGGGACAGGTAACGATGAGCAGTTCTTC. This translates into CASSGGGTGNDEQFF. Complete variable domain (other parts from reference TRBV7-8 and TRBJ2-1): GAGVSQSPRYKVAKRGQDVALRCDPISGHVSLFWYQQALGQGPEFLTYFQNEAQLDKSGLPSDRFFAERPEGSVSTLKIQRTQQEDSAVYLCASSGGGTGNDEQFFGPGTRLTVL.

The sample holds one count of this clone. The CDR3 DNA is TGTGCCACCTCGGGGGGGCCCAACGGCAACTATGGCTACACCTTC. As protein: CATSGGPNGNYGYTF. The gene calls are TRBV27 and TRBJ1-2; D possibly corresponds to TRBD1 (6 bases). Looked up from germline, CDR1 is MNHEY and CDR2 is SMNVEV (reference sequence). The V end was cut by 10 bases, the J end by 2 bases, with 20 bases between. The CDR3 is 15 amino acids.

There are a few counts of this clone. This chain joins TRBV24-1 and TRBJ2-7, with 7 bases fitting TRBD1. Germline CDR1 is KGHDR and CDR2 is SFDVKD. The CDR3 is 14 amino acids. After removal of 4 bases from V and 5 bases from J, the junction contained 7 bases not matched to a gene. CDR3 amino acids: CATSDRQGRNEQYF. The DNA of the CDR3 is TGTGCCACCAGTGACCGACAGGGTAGGAACGAGCAGTACTTC.

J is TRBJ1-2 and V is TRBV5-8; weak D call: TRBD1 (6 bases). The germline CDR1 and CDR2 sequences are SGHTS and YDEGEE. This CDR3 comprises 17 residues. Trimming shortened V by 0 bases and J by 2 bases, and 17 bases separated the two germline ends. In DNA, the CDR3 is TGTGCCAGCAGCTTGGAGGGGGTCCCCAATCTCAACTATGGCTACACCTTC. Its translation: CASSLEGVPNLNYGYTF.

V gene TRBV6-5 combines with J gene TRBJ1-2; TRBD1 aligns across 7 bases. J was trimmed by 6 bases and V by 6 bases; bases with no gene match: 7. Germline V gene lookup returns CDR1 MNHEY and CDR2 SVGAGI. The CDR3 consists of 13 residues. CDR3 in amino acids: CASSLLQGHGYTF. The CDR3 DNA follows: TGTGCCAGCAGCTTATTACAGGGGCATGGCTACACCTTC.

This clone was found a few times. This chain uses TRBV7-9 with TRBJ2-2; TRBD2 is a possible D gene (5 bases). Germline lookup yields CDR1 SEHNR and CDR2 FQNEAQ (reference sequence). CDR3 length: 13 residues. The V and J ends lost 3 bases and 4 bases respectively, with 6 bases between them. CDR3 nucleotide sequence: TGTGCCAGCAGCTTCGAGGGCACCGGGGAGCTGTTTTTT. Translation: CASSFEGTGELFF.

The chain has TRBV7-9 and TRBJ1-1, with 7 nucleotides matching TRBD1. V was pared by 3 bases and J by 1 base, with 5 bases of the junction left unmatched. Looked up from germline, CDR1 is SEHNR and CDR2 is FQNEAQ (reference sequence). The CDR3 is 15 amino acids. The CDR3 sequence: CASSFFDRENTEAFF. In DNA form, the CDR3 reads TGTGCCAGCAGCTTTTTTGACAGGGAGAACACTGAAGCTTTCTTT.

CDR3 protein: CASSLKGALVNEQFF. DNA of the CDR3: TGTGCCAGCAGTTTAAAGGGGGCCCTCGTGAATGAGCAGTTCTTC. The gene calls are TRBV27 and TRBJ2-1; TRBD1 matches 7 bases. The V gene end was trimmed by 2 bases and the J gene end by 7 bases; junction bases not matched to a gene: 8. CDR3 length: 15 amino acids. Germline lookup yields CDR1 MNHEY and CDR2 SMNVEV (reference sequence).

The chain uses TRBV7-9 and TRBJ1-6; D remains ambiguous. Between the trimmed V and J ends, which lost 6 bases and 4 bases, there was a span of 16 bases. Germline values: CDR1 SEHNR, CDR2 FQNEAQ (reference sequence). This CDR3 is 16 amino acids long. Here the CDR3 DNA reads TGTGCCAGCAGTCCGCGGGTGGGCAGATATAATTCACCCCTCCACTTT. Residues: CASSPRVGRYNSPLHF.

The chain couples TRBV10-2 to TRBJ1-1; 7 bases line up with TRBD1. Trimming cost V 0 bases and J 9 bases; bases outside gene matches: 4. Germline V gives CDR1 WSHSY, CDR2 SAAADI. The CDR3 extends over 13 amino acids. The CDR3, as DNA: TGCGCCAGCAGTGAGTCATCGGGACAGAAAGCTTTCTTT. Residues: CASSESSGQKAFF.